This T cell receptor beta chain was profiled in a study of blood T cell repertoires in COVID-19 (TCRdb year 2020). Describing the broader study: Samples from collaborators originated in the United States, Italy and Spain and spanned both the acute and convalescent phases of COVID-19. The prospective study material was composed of cDNA or gDNA derived from T cells, B-cell-depleted T cells, or PBMCs. The dataset comprised deeply sampled blood TCRbeta repertoires from subjects exposed to, actively infected with, or recovered from COVID-19. The repertoires were released in a freely available public database meant as a resource for research on the immune response to SARS-CoV-2. The samples were drawn from two sources: the first 160 participants of the ongoing ImmuneRACE study, and about 1,300 subjects contributed by 6 global collaborators. Sample metadata almost always included a de-identified subject ID, COVID-19 status, age in years and sex. HLA class I and class II types, where available, came from metadata supplied by the sample provider rather than from assay-based typing. Broader findings and caveats from the paper: The quantity of clinical and demographic metadata differed by source and by participant and was supplied without curation.

The immunoSEQ Assay, a bias-controlled multiplex PCR, was used to amplify TCRbeta CDR3 regions from genomic DNA. As for how the authors treated the data: Nucleated cell counts per sample were estimated from amplification of reference gene primers within the assay. Sequence reads were collapsed and filtered to measure the absolute abundance of every unique TCRbeta CDR3 rearrangement. For each sample, productive Simpson clonality was calculated as the square root of Simpson's diversity index across productive rearrangements. In its TCRdb copy, this immuneACCESS table keeps in-frame sequences only and misses some clones. Where compared with another copy, unresolved V genes explain less than half of these, and the others have no known cause. V, J and clone size are taken as reported in that table, and D and trimming were inferred from the DNA itself. For this sample the table gives roughly 250,000 clones, of which nearly 90% were detected only once. 2% to 2.5% of the sample goes to the ten largest clones.

A word on this clone: The antigen it recognizes is unknown. Base quality data are lacking; no much larger clone is found one base away.

Samples from volunteer blood donors who had recovered from COVID-19 were contributed by a second Seattle source. Whole blood was collected in K2EDTA tubes by collaborating institutions according to the institutions' own protocols. For TCRbeta analysis, collaborators shipped samples in one of three forms: frozen whole blood, isolated PBMCs, or DNA extracted from either of those sample types. From its cysteine to its phenylalanine, the CDR3 spans 15 amino acids. The sequence is cut down to CDR3 DNA, 45 bases in frame from base 1. Ends trimmed: V by 5 bases, J by 3 bases; bases unmatched to a gene: 3. CDR1 and CDR2, per the germline V gene, are MNHEY and SVGEGT.

In this chain, TRBV6-2 or TRBV6-3 is recombined with TRBJ2-5; 13 bases in between match TRBD2. Sequencing was performed on peripheral blood. The receptor was derived from a woman aged 40 to 55 who had recovered from COVID-19. The nucleotide sequence is TGTGCCAGCAGTCGGACTAGCGGGAGTAAAGAGACCCAGTACTTC. It specifies CASSRTSGSKETQYF.